The sequence of this T cell receptor (beta chain) was determined in a study of blood T cells in healthy people across ages. With regard to this clonotype: Its antigen is unknown.

Healthy Caucasian individuals from Russia aged about 6 to 95 were enrolled as donors. Researchers collected about 10 milliliters of peripheral blood from every single donor. CDR1 and CDR2 from the germline V gene are LNHNV and YYDKDF (reference sequence). V was trimmed by 0 bases and J by 8 bases, leaving 16 bases between them. The CDR3 contains 15 residues. The study, taken as a whole, reports: More naive CD4+ cells and higher diversity marked long-lived donors relative to aged donors. Older age went with lower TCR beta diversity per million T cells, in a roughly linear way.

It was with a sample-barcoded 5' primer and a J-beta primer mix that a second PCR of roughly 7 to 12 cycles was run. TCRdb itself ran the 5' RACE reads through MiXCR, one entry per CDR3 protein. This sample has some 1,800,000 distinct CDR3 sequences, with approximately 40% found just once. The receptor was derived from a human donor in good health. The material sequenced was blood. V gene TRBV15 combines with J gene TRBJ1-2; perhaps TRBD1 as D (5 bases). The CDR3 loop reads CATSRDKFGGGGYTF. The CDR3 DNA reads as TGTGCCACCAGCAGAGACAAGTTTGGGGGTGGAGGCTACACCTTC.